The T cell receptor beta chain under discussion was sequenced for a study of blood T cell repertoires in COVID-19. Across the whole study: Researchers got acute and convalescent COVID-19 samples from the United States, Italy and Spain. In each case, the material was cDNA or gDNA derived from T cells, B-cell-depleted T cells, or PBMCs.

Produced via immunoSEQ multiplex PCR; TCRdb's table is partial and in-frame only. In the table there are over 100,000 clones, around 89% of which are singletons. Trimming removed 0 bases at V and 0 bases at J, with 13 bases between. CDR1 and CDR2 (germline): SGHRS, YFSETQ. CDR3 size: 17 residues. This receptor was taken from a human donor in a cohort sampled during active COVID-19. J is TRBJ1-3 and V is TRBV5-1; D not certain. The sequenced sample consisted of peripheral blood. The CDR3, as DNA: TGCGCCAGCAGCTTGGGCTGGTCCGCCAGCTCTGGAAACACCATATATTTT. The encoded protein is CASSLGWSASSGNTIYF. Full variable domain (remainder filled in from reference TRBV5-1 and TRBJ1-3): KAGVTQTPRYLIKTRGQQVTLSCSPISGHRSVSWYQQTPGQGLQFLFEYFSETQRNKGNFPGRFSGRQFSNSRSEMNVSTLELGDSALYLCASSLGWSASSGNTIYFGEGSWLTVV.